In its sample, the clone carrying this TCR beta chain was seen a few times. Germline loops: CDR1 SEHNR, CDR2 FQNEAQ (reference sequence). CDR3 length equals 15 residues. V was pared by 8 bases and J by 5 bases, with 18 bases between. The method was immunoSEQ multiplex PCR; TCRdb's version includes in-frame clones alone and lacks a portion of them. The table includes tens of thousands of clones, approximately 84% detected once. The data are from a study of blood T cell repertoires in COVID-19. Study information: The United States, Italy and Spain provided the acute and convalescent COVID-19 samples. PBMCs, B-cell-depleted T cells, or T cells provided the cDNA or gDNA that made up the material.

V usage is TRBV7-9 and J usage is TRBJ2-2, with TRBD2 as a possible D gene (6 bases). The TCR comes from a woman in her seventies in a cohort sampled during active COVID-19. Specimen: peripheral blood. DNA for the CDR3: TGTGCCAGCGGCCCCGCCCCCCTAGCGACCGGGGAGCTGTTTTTT. It codes for CASGPAPLATGELFF.